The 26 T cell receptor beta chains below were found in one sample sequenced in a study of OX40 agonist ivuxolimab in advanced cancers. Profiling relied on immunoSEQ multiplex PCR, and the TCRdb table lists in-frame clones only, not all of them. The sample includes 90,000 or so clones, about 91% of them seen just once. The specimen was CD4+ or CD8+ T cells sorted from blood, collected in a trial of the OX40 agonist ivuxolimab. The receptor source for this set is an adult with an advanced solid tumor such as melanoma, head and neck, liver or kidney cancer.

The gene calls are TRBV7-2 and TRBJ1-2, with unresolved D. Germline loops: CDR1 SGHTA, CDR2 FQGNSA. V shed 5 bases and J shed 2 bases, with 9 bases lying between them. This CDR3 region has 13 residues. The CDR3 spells CASSPESNYGYTF. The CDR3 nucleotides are TGTGCCAGCAGCCCGGAATCCAACTATGGCTACACCTTC.

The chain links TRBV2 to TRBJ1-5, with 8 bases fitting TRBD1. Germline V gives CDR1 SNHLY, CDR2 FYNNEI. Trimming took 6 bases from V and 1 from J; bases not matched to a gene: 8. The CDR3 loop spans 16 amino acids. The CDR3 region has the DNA TGTGCCAGCAGCTCACAACGGACAGGGAGCAATCAGCCCCAGCATTTT. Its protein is CASSSQRTGSNQPQHF.

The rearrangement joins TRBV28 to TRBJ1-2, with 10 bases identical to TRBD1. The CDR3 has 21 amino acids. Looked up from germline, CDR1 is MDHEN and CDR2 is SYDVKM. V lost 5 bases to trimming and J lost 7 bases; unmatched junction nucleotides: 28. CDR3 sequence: CASSPPSGTGDSKGTYTGYTF. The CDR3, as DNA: TGTGCCAGCAGTCCCCCGTCCGGGACAGGGGACTCAAAGGGTACCTATACTGGCTACACCTTC.

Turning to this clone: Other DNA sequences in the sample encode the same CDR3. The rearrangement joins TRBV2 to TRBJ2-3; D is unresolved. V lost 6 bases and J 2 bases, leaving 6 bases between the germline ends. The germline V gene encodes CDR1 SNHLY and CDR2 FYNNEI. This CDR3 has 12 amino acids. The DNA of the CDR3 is TGTGCCAGCAGCGAACTCACAGATACGCAGTATTTT. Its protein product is CASSELTDTQYF.

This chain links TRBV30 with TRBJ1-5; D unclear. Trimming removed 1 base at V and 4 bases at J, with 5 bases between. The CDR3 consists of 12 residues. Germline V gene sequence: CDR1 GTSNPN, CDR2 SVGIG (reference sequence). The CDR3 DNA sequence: TGTGCCTGGAGTGCGCCTAATCAGCCCCAGCATTTT. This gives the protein CAWSAPNQPQHF.

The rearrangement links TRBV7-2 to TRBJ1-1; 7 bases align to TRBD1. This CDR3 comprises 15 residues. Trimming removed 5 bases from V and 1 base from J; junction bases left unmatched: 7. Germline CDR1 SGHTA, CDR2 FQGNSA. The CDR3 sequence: CASSDQGVTNTEAFF. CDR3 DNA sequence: TGTGCCAGCAGCGACCAGGGGGTCACGAACACTGAAGCTTTCTTT.

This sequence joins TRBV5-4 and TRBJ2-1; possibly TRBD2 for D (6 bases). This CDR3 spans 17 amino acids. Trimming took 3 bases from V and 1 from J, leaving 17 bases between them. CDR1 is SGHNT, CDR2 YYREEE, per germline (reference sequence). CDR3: CASSSPWGSGSYNEQFF. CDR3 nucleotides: TGTGCCAGCAGCTCGCCGTGGGGTAGCGGTTCCTACAATGAGCAGTTCTTC.

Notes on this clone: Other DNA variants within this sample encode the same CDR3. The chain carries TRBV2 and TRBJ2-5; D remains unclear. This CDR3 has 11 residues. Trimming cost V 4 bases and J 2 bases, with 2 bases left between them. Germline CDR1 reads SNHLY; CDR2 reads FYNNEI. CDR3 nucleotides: TGTGCCAGCAGTGTACAAGAGACCCAGTACTTC. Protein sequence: CASSVQETQYF. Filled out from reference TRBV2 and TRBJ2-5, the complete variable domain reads EPEVTQTPSHQVTQMGQEVILRCVPISNHLYFYWYRQILGQKVEFLVSFYNNEISEKSEIFDDQFSVERPDGSNFTLKIRSTKLEDSAMYFCASSVQETQYFGPGTRLLVL.

In DNA form, the CDR3 reads TGTGCCATCACTACAGGGCTCAGCCAGCCCCAGCATTTT. It is translated as CAITTGLSQPQHF. V is TRBV28 and J is TRBJ1-5; D is perhaps TRBD1 (6 bases). The V and J ends lost 10 bases and 7 bases respectively, with 17 bases between them. The CDR3 sequence is 13 residues long. Germline V gives CDR1 MDHEN, CDR2 SYDVKM.

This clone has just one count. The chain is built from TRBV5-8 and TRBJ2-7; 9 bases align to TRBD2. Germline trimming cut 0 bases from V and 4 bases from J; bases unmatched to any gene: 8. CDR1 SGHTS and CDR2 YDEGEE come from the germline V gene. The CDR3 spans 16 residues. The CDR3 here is CASSLVRLAGIYEQYF. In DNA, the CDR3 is TGTGCCAGCAGCTTGGTGCGGCTAGCGGGAATTTACGAGCAGTACTTC.

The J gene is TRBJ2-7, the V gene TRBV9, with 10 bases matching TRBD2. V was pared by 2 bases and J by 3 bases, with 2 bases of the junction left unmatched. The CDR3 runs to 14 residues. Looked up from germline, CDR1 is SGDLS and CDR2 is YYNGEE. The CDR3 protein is CASSVASGGYEQYF. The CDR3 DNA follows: TGTGCCAGCAGCGTGGCTAGCGGGGGCTACGAGCAGTACTTC.

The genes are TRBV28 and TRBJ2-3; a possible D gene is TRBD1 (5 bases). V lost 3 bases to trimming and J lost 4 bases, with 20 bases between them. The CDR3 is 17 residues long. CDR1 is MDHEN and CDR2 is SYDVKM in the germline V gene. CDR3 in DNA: TGTGCCAGCAGTTTGCGACAGAAAAGGGGTCTCGCAGATACGCAGTATTTT. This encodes CASSLRQKRGLADTQYF.

CDR3 region: CASSLYPGQGIMNTEAFF. Here the CDR3 DNA reads TGTGCCAGCAGCTTGTACCCGGGACAGGGGATTATGAACACTGAAGCTTTCTTT. The chain joins TRBV11-2 to TRBJ1-1; 10 nucleotides align to TRBD1. J lost 0 bases, V lost 3 bases, and 10 bases had no gene match. Germline CDR1 and CDR2: SGHAT and FQNNGV. The CDR3 is 18 residues long.

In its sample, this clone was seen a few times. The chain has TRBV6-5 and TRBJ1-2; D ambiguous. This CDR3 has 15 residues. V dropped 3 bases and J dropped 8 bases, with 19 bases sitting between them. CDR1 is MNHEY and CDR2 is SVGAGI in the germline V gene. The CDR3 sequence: CASSYGVLSSRGYTF. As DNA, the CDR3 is TGTGCCAGCAGTTATGGGGTACTCAGCTCTCGGGGCTACACCTTC.

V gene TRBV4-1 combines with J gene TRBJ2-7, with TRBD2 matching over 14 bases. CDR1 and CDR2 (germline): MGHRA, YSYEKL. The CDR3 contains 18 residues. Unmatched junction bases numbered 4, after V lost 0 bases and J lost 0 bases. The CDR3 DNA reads TGCGCCAGCAGCCAAGAGAGACTAGCGGGAGGGTCCTCCTACGAGCAGTACTTC. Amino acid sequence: CASSQERLAGGSSYEQYF.

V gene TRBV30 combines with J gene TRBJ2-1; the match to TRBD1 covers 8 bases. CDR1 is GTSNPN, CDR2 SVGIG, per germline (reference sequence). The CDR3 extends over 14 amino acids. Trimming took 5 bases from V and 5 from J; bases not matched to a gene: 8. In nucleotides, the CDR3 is TGTGCCTGGGAAACCGGGACAGGAAACAATGAGCAGTTCTTC. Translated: CAWETGTGNNEQFF.

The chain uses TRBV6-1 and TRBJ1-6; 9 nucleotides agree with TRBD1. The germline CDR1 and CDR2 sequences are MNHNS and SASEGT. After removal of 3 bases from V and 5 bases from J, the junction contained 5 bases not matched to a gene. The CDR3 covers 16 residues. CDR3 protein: CASSDRQGGHNSPLHF. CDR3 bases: TGTGCCAGCAGTGACCGACAGGGGGGTCATAATTCACCCCTCCACTTT.

CDR3 in DNA: TGTGCCAGCAGGACACGGGGAGAGAGCTTCAATGAGCAGTTCTTC. This gives the protein CASRTRGESFNEQFF. The chain links TRBV27 to TRBJ2-1, with a weak D call TRBD2 (5 bases). Between the trimmed V and J ends, which lost 6 bases and 6 bases, there was a span of 18 bases. This CDR3 has 15 residues. The germline CDR1 and CDR2 sequences are MNHEY and SMNVEV (reference sequence).

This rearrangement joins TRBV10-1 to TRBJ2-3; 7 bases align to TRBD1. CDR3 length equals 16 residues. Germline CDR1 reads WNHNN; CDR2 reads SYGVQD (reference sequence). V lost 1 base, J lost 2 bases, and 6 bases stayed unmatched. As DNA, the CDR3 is TGCGCCAGCAGTGAGTGGGCAGGGGGTGTCACAGATACGCAGTATTTT. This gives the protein CASSEWAGGVTDTQYF.

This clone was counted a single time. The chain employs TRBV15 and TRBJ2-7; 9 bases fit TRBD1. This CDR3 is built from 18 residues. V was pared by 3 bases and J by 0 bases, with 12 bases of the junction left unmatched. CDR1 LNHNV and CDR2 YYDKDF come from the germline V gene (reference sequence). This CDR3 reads CATSSPGQGTSSSYEQYF. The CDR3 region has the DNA TGTGCCACCAGCAGCCCGGGACAGGGAACTTCTAGCTCCTACGAGCAGTACTTC.

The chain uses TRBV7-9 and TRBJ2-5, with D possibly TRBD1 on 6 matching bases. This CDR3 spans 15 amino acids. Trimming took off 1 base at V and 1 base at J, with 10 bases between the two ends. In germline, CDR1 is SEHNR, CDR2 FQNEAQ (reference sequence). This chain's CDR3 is CASSLGDNIQETQYF. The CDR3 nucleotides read TGTGCCAGCAGCTTAGGGGACAATATCCAAGAGACCCAGTACTTC.

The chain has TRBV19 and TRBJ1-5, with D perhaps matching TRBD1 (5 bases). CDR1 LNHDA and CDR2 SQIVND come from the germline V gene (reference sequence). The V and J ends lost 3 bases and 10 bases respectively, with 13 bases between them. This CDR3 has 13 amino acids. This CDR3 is CASSMGDSSPQHF. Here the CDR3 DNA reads TGTGCCAGTAGTATGGGGGACTCCTCCCCCCAGCATTTT.

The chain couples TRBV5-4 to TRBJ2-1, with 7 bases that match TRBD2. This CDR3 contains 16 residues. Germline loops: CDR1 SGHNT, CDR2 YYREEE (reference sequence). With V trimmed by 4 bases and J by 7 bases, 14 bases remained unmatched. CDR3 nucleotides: TGTGCCAGCAGCCAGTTTTCGGGAGGTCCCGAGAATGAGCAGTTCTTC. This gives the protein CASSQFSGGPENEQFF.

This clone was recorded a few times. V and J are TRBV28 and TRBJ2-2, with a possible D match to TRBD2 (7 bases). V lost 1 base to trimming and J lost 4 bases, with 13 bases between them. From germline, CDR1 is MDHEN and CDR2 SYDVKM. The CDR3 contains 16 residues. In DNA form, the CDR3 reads TGTGCCAGCAGTTTATCGGGGGGCCCCAGCACCGGGGAGCTGTTTTTT. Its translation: CASSLSGGPSTGELFF.

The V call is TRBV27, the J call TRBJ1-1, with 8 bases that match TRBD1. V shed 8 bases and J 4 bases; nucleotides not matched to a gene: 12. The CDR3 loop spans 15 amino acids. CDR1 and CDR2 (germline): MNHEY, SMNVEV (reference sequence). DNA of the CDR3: TGTGCCAGCCGACGTAGCACAGGGGGGGGCACTGAAGCTTTCTTT. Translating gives CASRRSTGGGTEAFF.

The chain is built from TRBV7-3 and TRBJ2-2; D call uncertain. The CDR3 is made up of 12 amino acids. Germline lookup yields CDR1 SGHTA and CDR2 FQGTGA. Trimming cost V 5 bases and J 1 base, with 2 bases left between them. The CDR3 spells CASSVNTGELFF. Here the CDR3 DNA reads TGTGCCAGCAGCGTGAACACCGGGGAGCTGTTTTTT.